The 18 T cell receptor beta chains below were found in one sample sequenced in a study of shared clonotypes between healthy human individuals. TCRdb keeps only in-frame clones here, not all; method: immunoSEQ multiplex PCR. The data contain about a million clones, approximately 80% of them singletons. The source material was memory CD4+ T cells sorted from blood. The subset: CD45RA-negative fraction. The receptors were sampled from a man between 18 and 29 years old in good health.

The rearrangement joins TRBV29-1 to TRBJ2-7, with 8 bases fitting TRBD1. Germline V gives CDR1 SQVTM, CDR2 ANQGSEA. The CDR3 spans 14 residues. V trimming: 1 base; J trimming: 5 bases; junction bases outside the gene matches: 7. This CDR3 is CSVEALDRGNEQYF. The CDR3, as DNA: TGCAGCGTTGAAGCGCTCGACAGGGGAAACGAGCAGTACTTC.

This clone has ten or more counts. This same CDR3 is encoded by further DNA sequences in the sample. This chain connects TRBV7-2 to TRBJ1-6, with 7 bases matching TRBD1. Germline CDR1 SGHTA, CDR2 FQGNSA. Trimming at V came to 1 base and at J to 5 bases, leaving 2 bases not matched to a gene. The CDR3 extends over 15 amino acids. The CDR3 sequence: CASSLGDRDNSPLHF. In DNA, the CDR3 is TGTGCCAGCAGCTTAGGGGACAGAGATAATTCACCCCTCCACTTT.

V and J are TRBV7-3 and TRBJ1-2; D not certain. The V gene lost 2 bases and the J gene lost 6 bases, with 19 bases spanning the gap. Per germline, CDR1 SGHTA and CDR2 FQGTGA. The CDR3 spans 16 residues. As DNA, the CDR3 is TGTGCCAGCAGCTTAGCGGCTGCAACCGCGAGGGATGGCTACACCTTC. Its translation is CASSLAAATARDGYTF.

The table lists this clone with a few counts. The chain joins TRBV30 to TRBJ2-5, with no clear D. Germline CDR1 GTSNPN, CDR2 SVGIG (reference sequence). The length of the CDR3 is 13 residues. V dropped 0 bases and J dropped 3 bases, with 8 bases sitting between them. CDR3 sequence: CAWSVRRKETQYF. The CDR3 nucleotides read TGTGCCTGGAGTGTACGTCGGAAAGAGACCCAGTACTTC.

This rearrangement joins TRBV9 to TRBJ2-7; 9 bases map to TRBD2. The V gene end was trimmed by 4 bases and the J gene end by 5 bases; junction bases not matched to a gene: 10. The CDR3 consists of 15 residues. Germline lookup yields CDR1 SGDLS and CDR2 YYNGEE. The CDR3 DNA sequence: TGTGCCAGCAGCTCTCTGGCGGGAGGGACGGACGAGCAGTACTTC. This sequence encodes CASSSLAGGTDEQYF.

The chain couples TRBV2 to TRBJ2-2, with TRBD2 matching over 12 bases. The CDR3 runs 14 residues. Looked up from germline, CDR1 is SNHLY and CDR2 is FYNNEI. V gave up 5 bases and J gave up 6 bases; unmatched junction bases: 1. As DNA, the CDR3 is TGTGCCAGCAGTCCTAGCGGGAGGGCCGGGGAGCTGTTTTTT. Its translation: CASSPSGRAGELFF.

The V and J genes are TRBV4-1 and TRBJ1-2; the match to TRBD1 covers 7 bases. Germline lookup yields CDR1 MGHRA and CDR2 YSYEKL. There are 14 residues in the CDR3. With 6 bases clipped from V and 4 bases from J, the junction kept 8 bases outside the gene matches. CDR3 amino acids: CASSPTTGSYGYTF. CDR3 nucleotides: TGCGCCAGCAGTCCGACGACAGGGAGCTATGGCTACACCTTC.

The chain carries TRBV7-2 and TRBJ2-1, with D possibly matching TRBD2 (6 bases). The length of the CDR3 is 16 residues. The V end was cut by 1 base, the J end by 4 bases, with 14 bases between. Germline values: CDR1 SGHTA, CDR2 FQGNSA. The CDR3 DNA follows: TGTGCCAGCAGCTTAGGTACGGGAGTAGTTTACAATGAGCAGTTCTTC. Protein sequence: CASSLGTGVVYNEQFF.

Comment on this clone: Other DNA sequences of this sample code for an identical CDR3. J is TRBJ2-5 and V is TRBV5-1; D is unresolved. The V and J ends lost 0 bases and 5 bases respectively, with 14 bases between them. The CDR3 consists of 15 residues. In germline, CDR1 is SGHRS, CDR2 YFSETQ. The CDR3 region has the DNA TGCGCCAGCAGCTTGGACTCTGGTAGGCAGGAGACCCAGTACTTC. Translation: CASSLDSGRQETQYF.

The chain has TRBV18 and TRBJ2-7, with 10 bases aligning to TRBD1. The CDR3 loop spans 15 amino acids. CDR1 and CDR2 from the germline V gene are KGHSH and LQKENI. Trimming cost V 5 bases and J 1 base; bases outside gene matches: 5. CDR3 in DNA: TGTGCCAGCTCAGCGACAGGGGGCAGATCCTACGAGCAGTACTTC. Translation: CASSATGGRSYEQYF.

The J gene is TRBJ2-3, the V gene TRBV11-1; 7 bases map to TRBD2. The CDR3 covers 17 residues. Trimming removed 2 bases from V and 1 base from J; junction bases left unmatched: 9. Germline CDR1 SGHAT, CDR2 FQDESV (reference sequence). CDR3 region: CASSLTAPGGGTDTQYF. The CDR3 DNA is TGTGCCAGCAGCTTAACGGCTCCGGGGGGAGGCACAGATACGCAGTATTTT.

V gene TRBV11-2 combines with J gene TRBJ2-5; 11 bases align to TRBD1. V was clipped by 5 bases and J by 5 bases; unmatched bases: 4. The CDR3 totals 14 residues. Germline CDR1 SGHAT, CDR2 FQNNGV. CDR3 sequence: CASSHGQGAETQYF. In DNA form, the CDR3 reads TGTGCCAGCAGCCACGGACAGGGGGCCGAGACCCAGTACTTC.

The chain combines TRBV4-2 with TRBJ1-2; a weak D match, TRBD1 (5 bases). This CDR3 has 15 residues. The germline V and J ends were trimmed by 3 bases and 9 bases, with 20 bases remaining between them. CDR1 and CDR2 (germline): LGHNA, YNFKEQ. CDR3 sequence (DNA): TGTGCCAGCAGCCACAAGACGACAGAGGATGAAAGCTACACCTTC. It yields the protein CASSHKTTEDESYTF.

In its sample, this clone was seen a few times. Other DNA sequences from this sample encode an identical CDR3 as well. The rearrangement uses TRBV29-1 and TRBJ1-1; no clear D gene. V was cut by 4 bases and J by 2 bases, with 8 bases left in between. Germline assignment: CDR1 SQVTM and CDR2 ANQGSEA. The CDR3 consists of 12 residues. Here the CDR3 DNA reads TGCAGCGTTGGGACGGGAAACACTGAAGCTTTCTTT. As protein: CSVGTGNTEAFF.

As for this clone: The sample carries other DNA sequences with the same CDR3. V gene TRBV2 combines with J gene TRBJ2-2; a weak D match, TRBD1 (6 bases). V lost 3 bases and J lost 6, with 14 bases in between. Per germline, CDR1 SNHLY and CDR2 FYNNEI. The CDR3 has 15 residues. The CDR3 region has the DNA TGTGCCAGCAGTGAGAATGGGGGCGCGGCCGGGGAGCTGTTTTTT. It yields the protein CASSENGGAAGELFF.

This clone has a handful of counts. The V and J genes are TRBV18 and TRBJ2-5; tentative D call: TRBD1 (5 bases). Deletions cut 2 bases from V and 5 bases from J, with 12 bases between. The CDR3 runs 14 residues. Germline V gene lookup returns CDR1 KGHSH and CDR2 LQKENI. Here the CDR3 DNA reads TGTGCCAGCTCACCAAGTCCCAGGGTGGAGACCCAGTACTTC. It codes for CASSPSPRVETQYF.

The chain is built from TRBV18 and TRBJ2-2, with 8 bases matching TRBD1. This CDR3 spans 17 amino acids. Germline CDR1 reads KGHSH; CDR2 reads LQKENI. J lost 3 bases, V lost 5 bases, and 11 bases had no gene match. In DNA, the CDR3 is TGTGCCAGCTCAACAAAAAAGGACAGGGCGGACACCGGGGAGCTGTTTTTT. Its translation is CASSTKKDRADTGELFF.

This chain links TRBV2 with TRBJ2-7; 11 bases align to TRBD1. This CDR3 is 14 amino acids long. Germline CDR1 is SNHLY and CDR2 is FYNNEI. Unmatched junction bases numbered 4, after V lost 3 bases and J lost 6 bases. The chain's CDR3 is CASSELGQGGEQYF. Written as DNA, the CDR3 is TGTGCCAGCAGTGAGTTGGGACAGGGGGGCGAGCAGTACTTC.